The 24 T cell receptor beta chains listed next were all sequenced from one sample in a study of PD-1 blockade in mismatch repair-deficient tumors. TCRdb's copy holds only in-frame clones and misses some; the assay was immunoSEQ multiplex PCR. The repertoire holds approximately 100,000 clones, with over 75% as singletons. Sequencing was performed on peripheral blood, taken 35 to 37 weeks after starting pembrolizumab. These receptors all come from an adult with mismatch repair-deficient cancer.

V usage is TRBV10-3 and J usage is TRBJ2-1; 7 bases are a match to TRBD1. The germline gives CDR1 ENHRY, CDR2 SYGVKD. With V trimmed by 4 bases and J by 6 bases, 6 bases remained unmatched. This CDR3 spans 14 amino acids. This CDR3 reads CAISATGDSNEQFF. CDR3 nucleotides: TGTGCCATCAGTGCCACAGGGGATTCCAATGAGCAGTTCTTC.

This chain links TRBV9 with TRBJ1-2, with D hard to call. Germline CDR1 and CDR2: SGDLS and YYNGEE. The CDR3 runs to 14 residues. Between the trimmed V and J ends, which lost 3 bases and 1 base, there was a span of 10 bases. Here the CDR3 reads CASSARRGNYGYTF. The DNA for the CDR3 is TGTGCCAGCAGCGCCCGCCGGGGTAACTATGGCTACACCTTC.

This clone occurred a few times. The chain employs TRBV2 and TRBJ1-5, with 8 positions matching TRBD1. The CDR3 totals 15 residues. Trimming took 5 bases from V and 1 from J; bases not matched to a gene: 4. CDR1 is SNHLY and CDR2 is FYNNEI in the germline V gene. CDR3 sequence (DNA): TGTGCCAGCAGTCCCCGGGACAGGAGCAATCAGCCCCAGCATTTT. Translation: CASSPRDRSNQPQHF.

This chain links TRBV5-5 with TRBJ1-5; D is ambiguous. This CDR3 comprises 15 residues. Trimming left V 0 bases short and J 4 bases short, with 11 bases between. Germline-derived CDR1 and CDR2 are SGHKS and YYEKEE (reference sequence). The CDR3 DNA follows: TGTGCCAGCAGCTTGGGGCTAGGCCCGAATCAGCCCCAGCATTTT. This translates into CASSLGLGPNQPQHF.

V is TRBV2 and J is TRBJ2-5; no firm D call. This CDR3 region has 14 residues. The germline V and J ends were trimmed by 2 bases and 2 bases, with 9 bases remaining between them. Germline lookup yields CDR1 SNHLY and CDR2 FYNNEI. CDR3: CASSELLAQETQYF. The CDR3 region has the DNA TGTGCCAGCAGTGAATTACTGGCGCAAGAGACCCAGTACTTC.

The chain has TRBV9 and TRBJ2-1, with no clear D. Germline loops: CDR1 SGDLS, CDR2 YYNGEE. V lost 0 bases and J 5 bases, leaving 9 bases between the germline ends. This CDR3 has 14 amino acids. The CDR3 region has the DNA TGTGCCAGCAGCGTAGCTGTGCGGAACAATGAGCAGTTCTTC. Its translation is CASSVAVRNNEQFF.

The rearrangement joins TRBV7-2 to TRBJ1-4; D unresolved. The CDR3 covers 15 residues. CDR1 is SGHTA, CDR2 FQGNSA, per germline. V lost 4 bases, J lost 0 bases, and 9 bases lay in between. The CDR3 bases are TGTGCCAGCAGCTCCGTCCGTGCAACTAATGAAAAACTGTTTTTT. Translation: CASSSVRATNEKLFF.

The chain joins TRBV5-8 to TRBJ2-2, with D perhaps matching TRBD2 (7 bases). Germline CDR1 SGHTS, CDR2 YDEGEE. V lost 3 bases and J 4 bases, leaving 19 bases between the germline ends. This CDR3 region has 17 residues. Written as DNA, the CDR3 is TGTGCCAGCAGCTCGCCGGGGGGCGCCCATGTCACCGGGGAGCTGTTTTTT. Its translation is CASSSPGGAHVTGELFF.

This clone was picked up one time. The chain joins TRBV30 to TRBJ1-5, with D unclear. The V end was cut by 5 bases, the J end by 1 base, with 9 bases between. Germline V gene lookup returns CDR1 GTSNPN and CDR2 SVGIG (reference sequence). The CDR3 is made up of 13 amino acids. This CDR3 is CAWGLSSNQPQHF. CDR3 nucleotides: TGTGCCTGGGGACTCAGCAGCAATCAGCCCCAGCATTTT. Full variable domain (outside the CDR3, taken from reference TRBV30 and TRBJ1-5): SQTIHQWPATLVQPVGSPLSLECTVEGTSNPNLYWYRQAAGRGLQLLFYSVGIGQISSEVPQNLSASRPQDRQFILSSKKLLLSDSGFYLCAWGLSSNQPQHFGDGTRLSIL.

The rearrangement joins TRBV6-5 to TRBJ2-7; 9 nucleotides line up with TRBD2. The junction had 8 bases not matched to a gene; V was cut back by 8 bases and J by 3 bases. The germline CDR1 and CDR2 sequences are MNHEY and SVGAGI. The CDR3 length is 14 residues. CDR3 in DNA: TGTGCCAGCGGGGAGCGGGAGGCGTACTACGAGCAGTACTTC. Protein: CASGEREAYYEQYF.

The V gene is TRBV7-8, the J gene TRBJ1-2; D is undetermined. Germline-derived CDR1 and CDR2 are SGHVS and FQNEAQ. V was trimmed by 5 bases and J by 7 bases, leaving 23 bases between them. CDR3 length: 16 residues. The CDR3 loop is CASSQRSFASGGGYTF. CDR3 nucleotide sequence: TGTGCCAGCAGCCAACGGTCGTTTGCCTCGGGAGGTGGCTACACCTTC.

The gene calls are TRBV11-3 and TRBJ2-3, with TRBD1 matching over 7 bases. The V segment lost 4 bases and the J segment 3 bases; nucleotides outside the gene matches: 4. The CDR3 has 14 residues. Per the germline V gene, CDR1 is SGHNT and CDR2 is YENEEA. CDR3 residues: CASSSGQATDTQYF. CDR3 nucleotides: TGTGCCAGCAGCTCTGGACAGGCTACAGATACGCAGTATTTT.

The rearrangement links TRBV6-1 to TRBJ2-7; possible D gene TRBD1, 5 bases. This CDR3 contains 13 residues. Between the trimmed V and J ends, which lost 6 bases and 3 bases, there was a span of 12 bases. Germline CDR1 is MNHNS and CDR2 is SASEGT. In nucleotides, the CDR3 is TGTGCCAGCAGACAATTAGGGGTCTACGAGCAGTACTTC. This sequence encodes CASRQLGVYEQYF.

This sequence joins TRBV19 and TRBJ1-2; 7 bases line up with TRBD1. Germline assignment: CDR1 LNHDA and CDR2 SQIVND (reference sequence). The CDR3 has 15 amino acids. J lost 1 base, V lost 1 base, and 3 bases had no gene match. CDR3 sequence: CASSIVGTDNYGYTF. CDR3 sequence (DNA): TGTGCCAGTAGTATAGTTGGGACAGATAACTATGGCTACACCTTC.

This clone has more than one count but fewer than ten. The chain uses TRBV29-1 and TRBJ1-2; no clear D. Germline assignment: CDR1 SQVTM and CDR2 ANQGSEA. Trimming took 0 bases from V and 6 from J, leaving 5 bases between them. The CDR3 spans 11 residues. CDR3 protein: CSVEEFDGYTF. In DNA, the CDR3 is TGCAGCGTTGAAGAGTTTGATGGCTACACCTTC.

This clone was counted a single time. The rearrangement joins TRBV30 to TRBJ1-2; TRBD1 is a possible D gene (5 bases). The CDR3 has 15 amino acids. Deletions cut 8 bases from V and 4 bases from J, with 23 bases between. The germline V gene encodes CDR1 GTSNPN and CDR2 SVGIG (reference sequence). The CDR3 coding sequence is TGTGCCAGTGACTCGGGATGGGGAAGGGGCTATGGCTACACCTTC. Translated, it gives CASDSGWGRGYGYTF.

The chain is built from TRBV19 and TRBJ2-3, with D unclear. This CDR3 comprises 14 residues. V lost 3 bases and J lost 1, with 8 bases in between. CDR1 is LNHDA, CDR2 SQIVND, per germline (reference sequence). CDR3 DNA: TGTGCCAGTAGTATTTGGGCCCGCACAGATACGCAGTATTTT. Amino acids: CASSIWARTDTQYF.

The V gene is TRBV7-9, the J gene TRBJ2-7; perhaps TRBD2 as D (5 bases). In germline, CDR1 is SEHNR, CDR2 FQNEAQ (reference sequence). This CDR3 has 13 residues. V lost 5 bases and J lost 11, with 19 bases in between. CDR3 sequence: CASSPSPGLSEYF. In DNA, the CDR3 is TGTGCCAGCAGCCCAAGCCCCGGACTTTCGGAGTACTTC.

CDR3 amino acids: CASSTRRVRRNTIYF. CDR3 bases: TGTGCCAGCAGCACGCGCAGGGTACGGCGAAACACCATATATTTT. The V gene is TRBV21-1, the J gene TRBJ1-3; the tabulated D call, TRBD1, remains unverified against the DNA. TRBV21-1 corresponds to a pseudogene. The CDR3 consists of 15 residues.

A note on this clone: The sample has other DNA sequences that encode this CDR3 too. The chain couples TRBV19 to TRBJ2-7; 8 bases agree with TRBD2. Trimming took 1 base from V and 4 from J; bases not matched to a gene: 3. The CDR3 length is 14 residues. Germline V gene data show CDR1 as LNHDA and CDR2 as SQIVND (reference sequence). CDR3 DNA sequence: TGTGCCAGTAGTATAGCGGGAGGGCCGTACGAGCAGTACTTC. Translation gives CASSIAGGPYEQYF.

CDR3 amino acids: CASSLMGGNSYNEQFF. CDR3 nucleotides: TGCGCCAGCAGCTTGATGGGGGGCAACTCCTACAATGAGCAGTTCTTC. The rearrangement links TRBV5-1 to TRBJ2-1; D is possibly TRBD1 or TRBD2 (6 bases each). V was cut by 1 base and J by 0 bases, with 11 bases left in between. This CDR3 is built from 16 residues. Germline V lookup: CDR1 SGHRS, CDR2 YFSETQ.

This chain joins TRBV4-1 and TRBJ2-3, with no clear D. The CDR3 length is 15 residues. Trimming left V 0 bases short and J 0 bases short, with 7 bases between. Germline CDR1 is MGHRA and CDR2 is YSYEKL. CDR3 sequence: CASSQDPVSTDTQYF. CDR3 nucleotide sequence: TGCGCCAGCAGCCAAGACCCAGTTAGCACAGATACGCAGTATTTT.

The chain recombines TRBV19 with TRBJ2-1; 12 nucleotides agree with TRBD1. CDR3 length: 15 amino acids. The J segment lost 6 bases and the V segment lost 3 bases, leaving 3 bases of the junction unmatched. The germline gives CDR1 LNHDA, CDR2 SQIVND (reference sequence). CDR3 DNA sequence: TGTGCCAGTAGTATTGGGACAGGGGGCAGCAATGAGCAGTTCTTC. This encodes CASSIGTGGSNEQFF.

The rearrangement joins TRBV11-3 to TRBJ2-1; the D gene could be TRBD1 or TRBD2 (6 bases each). V was shortened by 5 bases and J by 7 bases, with 24 bases between the two germline ends. This CDR3 is 17 amino acids long. CDR1 is SGHNT and CDR2 is YENEEA in the germline V gene. CDR3 nucleotides: TGTGCCAGCAGCCCATTGGATGGGCGGGACATTTCAAATGAGCAGTTCTTC. This encodes CASSPLDGRDISNEQFF.